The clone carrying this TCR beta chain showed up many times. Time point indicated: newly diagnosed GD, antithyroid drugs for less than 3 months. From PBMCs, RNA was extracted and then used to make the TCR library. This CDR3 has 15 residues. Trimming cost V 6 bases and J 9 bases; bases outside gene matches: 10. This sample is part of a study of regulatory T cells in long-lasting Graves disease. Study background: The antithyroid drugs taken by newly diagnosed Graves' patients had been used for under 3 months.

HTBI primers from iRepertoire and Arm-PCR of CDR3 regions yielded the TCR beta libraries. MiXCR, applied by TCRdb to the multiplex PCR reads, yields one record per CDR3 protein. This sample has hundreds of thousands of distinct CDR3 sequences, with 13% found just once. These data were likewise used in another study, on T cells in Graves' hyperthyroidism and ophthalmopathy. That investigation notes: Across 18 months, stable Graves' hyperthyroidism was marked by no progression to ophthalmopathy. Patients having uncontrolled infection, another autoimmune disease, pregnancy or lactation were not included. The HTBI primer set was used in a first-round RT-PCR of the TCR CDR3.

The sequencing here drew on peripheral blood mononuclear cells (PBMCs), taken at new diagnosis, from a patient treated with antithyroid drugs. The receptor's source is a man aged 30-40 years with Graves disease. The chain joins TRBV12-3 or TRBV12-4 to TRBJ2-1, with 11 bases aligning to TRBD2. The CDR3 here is CASSVLAGGQGEQFF. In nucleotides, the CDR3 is TGTGCCAGCAGCGTTTTAGCGGGAGGGCAGGGTGAGCAGTTCTTC.